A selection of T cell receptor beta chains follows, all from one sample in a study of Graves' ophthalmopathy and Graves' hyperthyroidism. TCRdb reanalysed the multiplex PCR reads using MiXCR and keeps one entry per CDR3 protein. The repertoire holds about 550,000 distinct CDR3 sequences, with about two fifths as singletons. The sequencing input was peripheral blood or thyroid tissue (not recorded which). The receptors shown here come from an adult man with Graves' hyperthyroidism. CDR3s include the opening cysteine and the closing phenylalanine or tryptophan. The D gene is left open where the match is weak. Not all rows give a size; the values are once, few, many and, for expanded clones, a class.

DNA: TGTGCCACCAGTGACAGCGGGACAGGGTACGAGCAGTACTTC
CDR3: CATSDSGTGYEQYF
V: TRBV24-1
size: many
J: TRBJ2-7
D: TRBD1

DNA: TGTGCCAGCAGCTTCCGACTAGCGGGAACTATCGTCTCCTACGAGCAGTACTTC
CDR3: CASSFRLAGTIVSYEQYF
V: TRBV7-9
size: few
J: TRBJ2-7
D: TRBD2

DNA: TGCGCCAGCAGATTCCGCACAGATACGCAGTATTTT
CDR3: CASRFRTDTQYF
V: TRBV5-1
size: few
J: TRBJ2-3
D: NA

DNA: TGTGCCAGCAGTTCATTACCGGGACACCAAGTATATAATTCACCCCTCCACTTT
CDR3: CASSSLPGHQVYNSPLHF
V: TRBV27
size: few
J: TRBJ1-6
D: NA

DNA: TGCAGCGTTGTACCCGGGCCCTACGAGCAGTACTTC
CDR3: CSVVPGPYEQYF
V: TRBV29-1
size: many
J: TRBJ2-7
D: NA

DNA: TGTGCCACCAGCAAGCCGGGACAGGGGAATGAAAAACTGTTTTTT
CDR3: CATSKPGQGNEKLFF
V: TRBV15
size: NA
J: TRBJ1-4
D: TRBD1

DNA: TGTGCCAGTAGTCTGACTAACCAAGAGACCCAGTACTTC
CDR3: CASSLTNQETQYF
V: TRBV19
size: NA
J: TRBJ2-5
D: NA

DNA: TGTGCCAGCAGCTCCCGACAGGCGGGGGAAAACACCATATATTTT
CDR3: CASSSRQAGENTIYF
V: TRBV7-9
size: NA
J: TRBJ1-3
D: NA

DNA: TGTGCCAGCAGTGGCCGGGACAGGGGGGACTATGGCTACACCTTC
CDR3: CASSGRDRGDYGYTF
V: TRBV6-1
size: few
J: TRBJ1-2
D: TRBD1

DNA: TGCGCCAGCAGCTTGTTTATAGAAGGGACCCAGTACTTC
CDR3: CASSLFIEGTQYF
V: TRBV7-9
size: NA
J: TRBJ2-5
D: NA

DNA: TGTGCCAGCAGCTTGTTGCTCATTGGGTCGACTGAAGCTTTCTTT
CDR3: CASSLLLIGSTEAFF
V: TRBV5-4
size: NA
J: TRBJ1-1
D: NA

DNA: TGTGCCAGCAGTTTATTTTTGGGCAGAACCTACGAGCAGTACTTC
CDR3: CASSLFLGRTYEQYF
V: TRBV2
size: few
J: TRBJ2-7
D: NA

DNA: TGCAGCGTGGGCGACAGGGGGATCACTGAAGCTTTCTTT
CDR3: CSVGDRGITEAFF
V: TRBV29-1
size: many
J: TRBJ1-1
D: TRBD1

DNA: TGTGCCAGCAGTGTGGGGGCAGGGGTAGCCCAAGAGACCCAGTACTTC
CDR3: CASSVGAGVAQETQYF
V: TRBV9
size: NA
J: TRBJ2-5
D: NA

DNA: TGTGCCAGCAGCTTAGATGTTAGCGGGAGGTTCTCCTACAATGAGCAGTACTTC
CDR3: CASSLDVSGRFSYNEQYF
V: TRBV7-6
size: NA
J: TRBJ2-7
D: TRBD2

DNA: TGTGCCAGCAGTGAAGGTCCAGGGGGCGCCTCTCAAGAGACCCAGTACTTC
CDR3: CASSEGPGGASQETQYF
V: TRBV2
size: NA
J: TRBJ2-5
D: TRBD1

DNA: TGTGCCATCAGTGAGTCCACAGGGCCGTCCTACAATGAGCAGTTCTTC
CDR3: CAISESTGPSYNEQFF
V: TRBV10-3
size: NA
J: TRBJ2-1
D: NA

DNA: TGCGCCAGCAGCCAAGAAAGCCTTTACCCTGAAGCTTTCTTT
CDR3: CASSQESLYPEAFF
V: TRBV4-1
size: many
J: TRBJ1-1
D: NA

DNA: TGTGCCAGCAGCCAGGGGACGGGAGAGTTCGAGCAGTACTTC
CDR3: CASSQGTGEFEQYF
V: TRBV14
size: few
J: TRBJ2-7
D: NA